Below, one TCR beta chain is given with its context. CDR1 and CDR2 (germline): WSHSY, SAAADI. V lost 7 bases, J lost 0 bases, and 23 bases stayed unmatched. The CDR3 runs 22 residues. This entry comes from a study of blood T cell repertoires in COVID-19. Whole-study context: Nucleic acid was either cDNA or gDNA, and it came from T cells, B-cell-depleted T cells, or PBMCs.

In the authors' methods: Reference gene primer amplification gave nucleated cell count estimates. TCRdb's copy holds only in-frame clones and misses some; the assay was immunoSEQ multiplex PCR. From that table come the V and J calls and clone size; the DNA was used to work out D and trimming. Of approximately 180,000 clones listed, roughly 88% are singletons. The TCR was taken from a woman between 40 and 50 years old with COVID-19, enrolled during active disease. This chain connects TRBV10-2 to TRBJ2-3, with 12 nucleotides matching TRBD2. The sample consisted of peripheral blood. The CDR3 spells CASTFNPAPATSGGTSTDTQYF. The CDR3 region has the DNA TGCGCCAGCACCTTCAACCCAGCTCCGGCGACTAGCGGGGGAACTAGCACAGATACGCAGTATTTT.